These 8 T cell receptor beta chains were sequenced from one sample in a study of beta chain features in type 1 diabetes. Study-level results: TCRB CDR3s were moderately but significantly shorter in Type 1 diabetes patients in all four CD4+ subsets.

TCRB transcripts that were expressed got sequenced, as all of the isolated RNA had been reverse transcribed. The data were produced by immunoSEQ multiplex PCR, yet TCRdb's version contains in-frame clones alone and is incomplete. In the table there are a few hundred thousand clones, approximately 13% of which are singletons. No antigens are known for them. The sample consisted of naive CD4+ T cells from blood. Receptor source: a woman aged 18-30 years with type 1 diabetes.

This clone was counted between two and nine times. This rearrangement joins TRBV5-1 to TRBJ2-7, with TRBD1 matching over 8 bases. V lost 0 bases and J lost 3; bases outside the gene matches: 5. Germline assignment: CDR1 SGHRS and CDR2 YFSETQ. CDR3 size: 15 residues. The CDR3 here is CASSLGQGIGYEQYV. The DNA of the CDR3 is TGCGCCAGCAGCTTGGGACAGGGGATCGGCTACGAGCAGTACGTC.

The genes are TRBV9 and TRBJ2-3; tentatively, D is TRBD2 (5 bases). The V gene lost 6 bases and the J gene lost 0 bases, with 11 bases spanning the gap. The germline V gene has CDR1 SGDLS and CDR2 YYNGEE. This CDR3 contains 14 residues. CDR3 nucleotide sequence: TGTGCCAGCACTTACGGGATTAGCACAGATACGCAGTATTTT. Translating it yields CASTYGISTDTQYF. Full variable domain (rest looked up from reference TRBV9 and TRBJ2-3): DSGVTQTPKHLITATGQRVTLRCSPRSGDLSVYWYQQSLDQGLQFLIQYYNGEERAKGNILERFSAQQFPDLHSELNLSSLELGDSALYFCASTYGISTDTQYFGPGTRLTVL.

This clone was counted only a few times. This chain links TRBV7-9 with TRBJ1-2, with D possibly TRBD1 on 5 matching bases. V shed 0 bases and J shed 4 bases, with 6 bases lying between them. The V gene's germline CDR1 is SEHNR and CDR2 FQNEAQ (reference sequence). This CDR3 spans 13 amino acids. This CDR3 reads CASSLAGAYGYTF. CDR3 DNA sequence: TGTGCCAGCAGCTTAGCAGGGGCCTATGGCTACACCTTC.

Only one count was recorded for this clone. The V gene is TRBV5-4, the J gene TRBJ2-2, with D possibly TRBD2 on 6 matching bases. Trimming removed 0 bases at V and 8 bases at J, with 14 bases between. The CDR3 covers 15 residues. Germline assignment: CDR1 SGHNT and CDR2 YYREEE (reference sequence). CDR3 coding DNA: TGTGCCAGCAGCTTGGGAGGCCCCGGGGGAGGGGAGCTGTTTTTT. This encodes CASSLGGPGGGELFF.

The rearrangement uses TRBV28 and TRBJ2-5; the match to TRBD2 covers 7 bases. Germline values: CDR1 MDHEN, CDR2 SYDVKM. The V and J ends lost 5 bases and 3 bases, in that order; junction bases with no gene match: 3. The CDR3 runs to 13 residues. The CDR3 spells CASSDAGEETQYF. The DNA of the CDR3 is TGTGCCAGCAGTGATGCGGGAGAAGAGACCCAGTACTTC.

In nucleotides, the CDR3 is TGCAGCGTCGCAAATTACAGGGGGCGAGGGAGCACAGATACGCAGTATTTT. It specifies CSVANYRGRGSTDTQYF. The V call is TRBV29-1, the J call TRBJ2-3, with TRBD1 matching over 9 bases. The V gene end was trimmed by 6 bases and the J gene end by 0 bases; junction bases not matched to a gene: 13. The CDR3 runs to 17 residues. The germline CDR1 and CDR2 sequences are SQVTM and ANQGSEA.

This clone was observed a few times. The gene calls are TRBV11-2 and TRBJ2-1; D might be TRBD1 (6 bases). The germline V gene has CDR1 SGHAT and CDR2 FQNNGV. V was trimmed by 5 bases and J by 3 bases, leaving 17 bases between them. The CDR3 length is 16 residues. For the CDR3, the DNA is TGTGCCAGCAGCGTATTCGGGACAAATATCTACAATGAGCAGTTCTTC. Residues: CASSVFGTNIYNEQFF.

This chain joins TRBV18 and TRBJ2-7; 9 nucleotides align to TRBD2. CDR3 size: 15 residues. V dropped 6 bases and J dropped 3; count of bases not matched to a gene: 9. Germline CDR1 is KGHSH and CDR2 is LQKENI. CDR3 residues: CASSPGAGGNYEQYV. The CDR3 coding sequence is TGTGCCAGCTCGCCGGGTGCGGGAGGGAACTACGAGCAGTACGTC.